The text below deals with one T cell receptor beta chain. Which antigen it targets is not known. Base qualities are not recorded, but no much larger clone differs from it by a single base. Enrolling through a virtual design, the prospective study's participants ranged in age from about 18 to 100 years and lived across some 23 United States geographic areas. To assign participants to cohorts, the prospective study relied on clinical history that participants themselves reported in a screening survey and a study questionnaire. For ImmuneRACE Cohort 3, a participant was defined as recovered based on two consecutive negative NP/OP PCR tests, clearance by a healthcare professional, or resolution of symptoms. Each participant in the prospective study had whole blood, serum and a nasopharyngeal or oropharyngeal swab collected by mobile phlebotomists. Over a roughly two-month period, participants in the prospective study had the option of providing additional blood draws and questionnaires. Blood samples from the prospective study were shipped frozen or at room temperature prior to DNA extraction.

CDR1 and CDR2 were assigned from the germline V gene as SGHTA and FQGNSA. V is cut by 1 base and J by 1 base, and the space between the germline ends is 13 bases. From the cysteine through the phenylalanine, the CDR3 covers 17 amino acids. Just CDR3 DNA is preserved here, 51 bases in frame from base 1. The sample is drawn from a study of blood T cell repertoires in COVID-19 (dated by TCRdb to between 2020 and 2021). Looking at the study overall: Samples covering the acute and convalescent phases of COVID-19 were provided by collaborators in the United States, Italy and Spain. The prospective study material was composed of cDNA or gDNA derived from T cells, B-cell-depleted T cells, or PBMCs. Subjects who had been exposed to COVID-19, were actively infected with it, or had recovered from it provided the deeply sampled blood TCRbeta repertoires that made up the dataset. The repertoires were released in a freely available public database meant as a resource for research on the immune response to SARS-CoV-2. Samples were obtained from the ongoing ImmuneRACE study (first 160 participants) and from 950 to 1,500 subjects provided by 6 global collaborators. Nearly every sample came with metadata listing a de-identified subject ID, COVID-19 status, age in years and sex. HLA class I and class II types, where available, came from metadata supplied by the sample provider rather than from assay-based typing. Study-wide findings and limitations: The quantity of clinical and demographic metadata differed by source and by participant and was supplied without curation.

The immunoSEQ Assay, a bias-controlled multiplex PCR, was used to amplify TCRbeta CDR3 regions from genomic DNA. For the original study's pipeline: The number of nucleated cells in each sample was estimated by amplification of reference gene primers within the assay. To quantify the absolute abundance of each unique TCRbeta CDR3 rearrangement, sequence reads were collapsed and filtered. For each sample, productive Simpson clonality was calculated as the square root of Simpson's diversity index across productive rearrangements. TCRdb holds this immuneACCESS table with in-frame rearrangements only. Some clones are missing; in checked studies, unresolved V genes explain under half, and the rest has no known cause. Clonal size and the V and J genes are those of that table, whereas D and trimming came from the DNA. Here the sample has some 250,000 clones; roughly 90% occur a single time. The ten largest account for roughly 9% of the sample.

The TCR sequence derives from a man aged 35 to 55 who had recovered from COVID-19. The sequencing sample was made of PBMCs or T cells enriched from blood (not recorded which). The chain is encoded by TRBV7-2 joined to TRBJ2-2; the D gene lacks a confident call. The nucleotide sequence is given as TGTGCCAGCAGCTTAGTCGGCAGGCTTAGGAACACCGGGGAGCTGTTTTTT. Translated, this is CASSLVGRLRNTGELFF.